This TCR beta chain was recovered during a study of metastatic and nonmetastatic thyroid tumors. Study as a whole: Repertoire comparison spanned blood and tumor or nodule tissue of malignant and benign thyroid patients.

MiXCR reprocessed the PCR reads for TCRdb. The data show more than 65,000 clones, about 14% seen once. The V end was cut by 6 bases, the J end by 4 bases, with 18 bases between. Germline V gene lookup returns CDR1 MNHNS and CDR2 SASEGT. The CDR3 totals 15 residues. This clone was seen at least ten times. Until they underwent thyroid surgery, no patient had received any treatment. Sequencing was performed on blood. The V gene is TRBV6-1, the J gene TRBJ2-5, with D possibly matching TRBD1 (5 bases). The receptor comes from a male donor with papillary thyroid cancer or a benign thyroid nodule (not recorded which). Some clones in this sample may be carry-over from other donors' samples. The CDR3: CASRPPSAGRETQYF. In nucleotides, the CDR3 is TGTGCCAGCAGACCCCCCAGTGCAGGGCGAGAGACCCAGTACTTC.